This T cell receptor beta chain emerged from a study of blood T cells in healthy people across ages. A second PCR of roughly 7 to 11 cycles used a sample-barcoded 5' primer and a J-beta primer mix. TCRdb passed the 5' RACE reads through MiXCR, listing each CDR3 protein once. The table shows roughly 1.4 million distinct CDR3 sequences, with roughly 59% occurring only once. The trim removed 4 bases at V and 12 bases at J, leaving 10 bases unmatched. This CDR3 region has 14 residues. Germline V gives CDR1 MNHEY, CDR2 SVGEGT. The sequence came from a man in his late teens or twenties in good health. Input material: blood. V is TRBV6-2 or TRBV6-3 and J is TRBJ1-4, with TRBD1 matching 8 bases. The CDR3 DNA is TGTGCCAGCAGTTCGGGACAGGTCGACGGGGAACTGTTTTTT. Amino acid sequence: CASSSGQVDGELFF.